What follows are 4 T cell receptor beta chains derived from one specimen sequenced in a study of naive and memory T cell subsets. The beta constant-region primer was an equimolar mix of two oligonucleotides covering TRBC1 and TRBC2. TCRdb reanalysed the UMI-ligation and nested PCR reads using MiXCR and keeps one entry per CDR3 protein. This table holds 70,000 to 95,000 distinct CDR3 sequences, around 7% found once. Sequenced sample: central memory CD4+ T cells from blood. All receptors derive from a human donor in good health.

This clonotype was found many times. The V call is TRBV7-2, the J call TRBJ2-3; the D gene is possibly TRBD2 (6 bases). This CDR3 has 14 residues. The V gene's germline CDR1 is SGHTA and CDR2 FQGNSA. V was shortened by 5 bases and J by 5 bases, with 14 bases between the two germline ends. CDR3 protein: CASSGRDWRDTQYF. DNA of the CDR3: TGTGCCAGCAGCGGCCGGGACTGGAGAGATACGCAGTATTTT.

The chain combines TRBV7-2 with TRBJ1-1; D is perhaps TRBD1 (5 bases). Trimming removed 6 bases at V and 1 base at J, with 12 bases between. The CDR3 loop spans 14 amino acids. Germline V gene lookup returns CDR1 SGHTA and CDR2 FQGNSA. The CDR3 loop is CASSIVGGNTEAFF. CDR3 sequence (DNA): TGTGCCAGCAGTATTGTGGGGGGGAACACTGAAGCTTTCTTT.

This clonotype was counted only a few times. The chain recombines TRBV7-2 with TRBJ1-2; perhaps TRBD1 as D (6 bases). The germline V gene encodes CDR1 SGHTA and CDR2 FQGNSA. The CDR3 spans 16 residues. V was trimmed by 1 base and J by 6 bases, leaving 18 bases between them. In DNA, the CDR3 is TGTGCCAGCAGCTTAGTTTACACAGGGTCTGGGGATGGCTACACCTTC. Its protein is CASSLVYTGSGDGYTF.

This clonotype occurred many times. In DNA, the CDR3 is TGTGCCAGCAGTTCCTGGGAGACCCAGTACTTC. Translating it yields CASSSWETQYF. The chain combines TRBV6-2 or TRBV6-3 with TRBJ2-5, with unresolved D. V was cut by 4 bases and J by 5 bases, with 5 bases left in between. CDR3 length: 11 residues. CDR1 and CDR2 from the germline V gene are MNHEY and SVGEGT.